This TCR beta chain came from a study of PD-1 blockade in classical Hodgkin lymphoma. This clone came up once. CDR1 and CDR2 (germline): SGDLS, YYNGEE. The CDR3 covers 15 residues. Between the trimmed V and J ends, which lost 1 base and 0 bases, there was a span of 8 bases. Each patient relapsed following autologous stem cell transplantation, and prior brentuximab vedotin exposure differed. The data were produced by immunoSEQ multiplex PCR, yet TCRdb's version contains in-frame clones alone and is incomplete. The sample contains under 20,000 clones, about 85% of which appear only once. Sample: peripheral blood mononuclear cells (PBMCs), taken before the second cycle of nivolumab. The gene calls are TRBV9 and TRBJ1-3, with D perhaps TRBD1 (5 bases). This receptor was obtained from a human donor with classical Hodgkin lymphoma. In DNA, the CDR3 is TGTGCCAGCAGCGTATGGGGGAACTCTGGAAACACCATATATTTT. Its protein is CASSVWGNSGNTIYF.